Below, 26 T cell receptor beta chains from the same sample are listed, as sequenced in a study of cytomegalovirus exposure and HLA in healthy donors. PCR involved 60 Vbeta and 13 Jbeta primers. TCRdb's copy holds only in-frame clones and misses some; the assay was immunoSEQ multiplex PCR. The sample contains about 160,000 clones, roughly 75% of which appear only once. Sequenced: PBMCs. These receptors originate from a man in his late teens or twenties in good health and CMV-seronegative.

This rearrangement joins TRBV14 to TRBJ1-1; 7 nucleotides agree with TRBD1. The CDR3 is 16 amino acids. With V trimmed by 4 bases and J by 10 bases, 18 bases remained unmatched. Germline V gene data show CDR1 as SGHDN and CDR2 as FVKESK. Written as DNA, the CDR3 is TGTGCCAGCAGCCCAGGGAAGGGGGCCCCATATTCCGGAGCTTTCTTT. This encodes CASSPGKGAPYSGAFF.

The chain uses TRBV29-1 and TRBJ1-2; TRBD1 matches at 9 bases. Germline trimming cut 4 bases from V and 2 bases from J; bases unmatched to any gene: 11. From germline, CDR1 is SQVTM and CDR2 ANQGSEA. This CDR3 has 16 residues. CDR3 sequence reads: CSVGSDRGPLNYGYTF. CDR3 bases: TGCAGCGTTGGGTCGGACAGGGGACCCCTAAACTATGGCTACACCTTC.

J is TRBJ2-7 and V is TRBV11-2, with 9 bases identical to TRBD2. This CDR3 is built from 15 residues. Germline V gene sequence: CDR1 SGHAT, CDR2 FQNNGV. The trim removed 0 bases at V and 6 bases at J, leaving 6 bases unmatched. CDR3 coding DNA: TGTGCCAGCAGCTTAGAGGCGGGAGGGCCGACCGAGCAGTACTTC. This encodes CASSLEAGGPTEQYF.

The J gene is TRBJ2-7, the V gene TRBV29-1, with D tentatively TRBD2 (5 bases). CDR3 length: 13 residues. V lost 3 bases, J lost 2 bases, and 11 bases lay in between. CDR1 is SQVTM, CDR2 ANQGSEA, per germline. The CDR3 DNA reads TGCAGCGTTGAGTCGGGGATTCCCTACGAGCAGTACTTC. As protein: CSVESGIPYEQYF.

This clone occurred a few times. Lacking the conserved final phenylalanine or tryptophan, this CDR3 likely reflects a read error. The limits of the CDR3 on the DNA are not certain, so only TCRdb's listed CDR3 is given. This chain joins TRBV28 and TRBJ1-2. Per germline, CDR1 MDHEN and CDR2 SYDVKM. Inclusive of both ends, the CDR3 amounts to 15 amino acids. The CDR3: CASSLGWGAGLLRTL.

This chain connects TRBV5-1 to TRBJ1-2; D unclear. The CDR3 contains 13 residues. V was shortened by 3 bases and J by 4 bases, with 10 bases between the two germline ends. Germline CDR1 reads SGHRS; CDR2 reads YFSETQ. CDR3 protein: CASSSRVAYGYTF. CDR3 nucleotide sequence: TGCGCCAGCAGCTCTCGGGTCGCCTATGGCTACACCTTC.

This clone was detected only once. The chain couples TRBV4-3 to TRBJ2-2; 8 bases line up with TRBD1. The trim removed 5 bases at V and 5 bases at J, leaving 13 bases unmatched. The germline CDR1 and CDR2 sequences are LGHNA and YSLEER. There are 17 residues in the CDR3. Here the CDR3 DNA reads TGCGCCAGCAGCTTAATGTCAGACAGGGGATTGACCGGGGAGCTGTTTTTT. Translated, it gives CASSLMSDRGLTGELFF.

The chain joins TRBV29-1 to TRBJ2-3, with D tentatively TRBD2 (5 bases). Germline V CDR1 and CDR2: SQVTM, ANQGSEA. V was cut by 7 bases and J by 1 base, with 12 bases left in between. This CDR3 is 13 amino acids long. The CDR3 DNA sequence: TGCAGCGCTGTAAAAGCGGGCACAGATACGCAGTATTTT. Translating gives CSAVKAGTDTQYF.

This clone is a singleton in its sample. The J gene is TRBJ1-1, the V gene TRBV7-8, with a weak D call TRBD1 (5 bases). Trimming pared 3 bases from V and 3 bases from J, leaving 11 bases between. Looked up from germline, CDR1 is SGHVS and CDR2 is FQNEAQ. The CDR3 spans 14 residues. The CDR3 nucleotides read TGTGCCAGCAGCTTTGGAGGAGGGGACACTGAAGCTTTCTTT. Its protein is CASSFGGGDTEAFF.

The chain links TRBV4-3 to TRBJ2-1; 7 bases line up with TRBD1. Trimming cost V 0 bases and J 1 base; bases outside gene matches: 3. The germline V gene has CDR1 LGHNA and CDR2 YSLEER. The CDR3 totals 16 residues. CDR3 sequence reads: CASSQDPTGSYNEQFF. The CDR3, as DNA: TGCGCCAGCAGCCAAGATCCGACAGGGTCCTACAATGAGCAGTTCTTC.

The rearrangement uses TRBV9 and TRBJ2-2, with unresolved D. The ends were cut back, 0 bases at V and 0 bases at J, with 9 bases in the middle. The CDR3 extends over 16 amino acids. Germline V gene lookup returns CDR1 SGDLS and CDR2 YYNGEE. The DNA of the CDR3 is TGTGCCAGCAGCGTAGCACCAACTACGAACACCGGGGAGCTGTTTTTT. It encodes CASSVAPTTNTGELFF.

Concerning this clone itself: An end of the junction differs from the germline gene, which may be a read error. The V gene is TRBV18, the J gene TRBJ2-7; 8 bases are a match to TRBD2. The germline V gene has CDR1 KGHSH and CDR2 LQKENI. The CDR3 spans 13 residues. CDR3 coding DNA: TGTGCCAGCTCACCGGGCAACCAAGCGGGAGATTGCTTC. Translated: CASSPGNQAGDCF.

This clone is a singleton in its sample. The J gene is TRBJ2-7, the V gene TRBV2; D is perhaps TRBD2 (7 bases). Trimming left V 11 bases short and J 0 bases short, with 20 bases between. The V gene's germline CDR1 is SNHLY and CDR2 FYNNEI. The CDR3 is made up of 15 amino acids. The CDR3 nucleotides read TGTGCCGCCTTACCAACGGGGGGCTTCTCCTACGAGCAGTACTTC. It yields the protein CAALPTGGFSYEQYF.

This chain uses TRBV6-1 with TRBJ2-7; no clear D. V was clipped by 6 bases and J by 4 bases, with 13 bases between them. Germline lookup yields CDR1 MNHNS and CDR2 SASEGT. The CDR3 contains 13 residues. The CDR3 protein is CASRPTRNYEQYF. In DNA, the CDR3 is TGTGCCAGCAGACCCACTCGAAATTACGAGCAGTACTTC.

The chain joins TRBV18 to TRBJ2-5; D gene ambiguous. This CDR3 has 13 amino acids. The germline V gene encodes CDR1 KGHSH and CDR2 LQKENI. V gave up 3 bases and J gave up 5 bases, with 10 bases separating them. The CDR3 nucleotides are TGTGCCAGCTCACCCACCCACCGGGAGACCCAGTACTTC. Its protein is CASSPTHRETQYF.

The rearrangement uses TRBV30 and TRBJ2-3, with a possible D match to TRBD1 (5 bases). Germline CDR1 reads GTSNPN; CDR2 reads SVGIG (reference sequence). The CDR3 is 13 residues long. V lost 6 bases and J 2 bases, leaving 12 bases between the germline ends. The CDR3 DNA reads as TGTGCCTGCTCAGGGTCCCTCACAGATACGCAGTATTTT. Protein product: CACSGSLTDTQYF.

This clone was found a few times. V gene TRBV5-1 combines with J gene TRBJ2-7; 7 nucleotides line up with TRBD1. J lost 9 bases, V lost 4 bases, and 16 bases had no gene match. The CDR3 is 15 residues long. CDR1 is SGHRS and CDR2 is YFSETQ in the germline V gene. The DNA of the CDR3 is TGCGCCAGCAGCCTTAAGGTAGGGGGCGCGAATGGGCAGTACTTC. Its translation is CASSLKVGGANGQYF.

The rearrangement links TRBV28 to TRBJ2-5, with a possible D match to TRBD2 (5 bases). The CDR3 totals 14 residues. Germline values: CDR1 MDHEN, CDR2 SYDVKM. V was trimmed by 5 bases and J by 5 bases, leaving 15 bases between them. CDR3 bases: TGTGCCAGCAGTCTAGCCTTCGGTGGGGAGACCCAGTACTTC. Translating it yields CASSLAFGGETQYF.

The rearrangement uses TRBV6-1 and TRBJ2-2, with 16 bases that match TRBD2. The CDR3 is 18 amino acids. The V gene's germline CDR1 is MNHNS and CDR2 SASEGT. Trimming removed 4 bases from V and 5 bases from J; junction bases left unmatched: 7. The CDR3 spells CASSAGTSGRAGTGELFF. CDR3 in DNA: TGTGCCAGCAGTGCCGGGACTAGCGGGAGGGCTGGAACCGGGGAGCTGTTTTTT.

This clone was counted only a few times. The chain joins TRBV7-7 to TRBJ2-1; D is uncertain. CDR1 is SSHAT, CDR2 FNYEAQ, per germline (reference sequence). The CDR3 is 14 amino acids. Trimming cost V 1 base and J 7 bases, with 11 bases left between them. As DNA, the CDR3 is TGTGCCAGCAGCTTAGATCAGTTTTCGAATGAGCAGTTCTTC. It specifies CASSLDQFSNEQFF.

The chain couples TRBV13 to TRBJ2-5; no reliable D call. Germline lookup yields CDR1 PRHDT and CDR2 FYEKMQ (reference sequence). The CDR3 is 13 amino acids. V was shortened by 6 bases and J by 1 base, with 9 bases between the two germline ends. The CDR3 DNA reads as TGTGCCAGCAGTTTTAGCAGCCAAGAGACCCAGTACTTC. It encodes CASSFSSQETQYF.

There are a few counts of this clone. The V gene is TRBV4-3, the J gene TRBJ1-4; 8 bases agree with TRBD1. Germline V gives CDR1 LGHNA, CDR2 YSLEER. The CDR3 loop spans 15 amino acids. With V trimmed by 0 bases and J by 7 bases, 4 bases remained unmatched. As DNA, the CDR3 is TGCGCCAGCAGCCAAGAAGGGACAGGCGGTGAAAAACTGTTTTTT. Residues: CASSQEGTGGEKLFF.

The V and J genes are TRBV28 and TRBJ2-7, with D possibly TRBD1 on 6 matching bases. The CDR3 loop spans 13 amino acids. Germline-derived CDR1 and CDR2 are MDHEN and SYDVKM. With 3 bases removed from V and 5 bases from J, the gap between germline ends came to 11 bases. CDR3 sequence (DNA): TGTGCCAGCAGTTTCGATACAGGGAACGAGCAGTACTTC. Translation gives CASSFDTGNEQYF.

This clone was seen once. The chain recombines TRBV7-2 with TRBJ2-3, with 10 positions matching TRBD2. This CDR3 is 15 amino acids long. Trimming cost V 5 bases and J 2 bases; bases outside gene matches: 4. CDR1 and CDR2 (germline): SGHTA, FQGNSA. CDR3 amino acids: CASSELAGNTDTQYF. Here the CDR3 DNA reads TGTGCCAGCAGCGAACTAGCGGGAAACACAGATACGCAGTATTTT.

This chain links TRBV5-1 with TRBJ1-2; D remains unclear. This CDR3 has 13 amino acids. The V and J ends lost 7 bases and 6 bases respectively, with 16 bases between them. The germline V gene has CDR1 SGHRS and CDR2 YFSETQ. The CDR3 region is CASRESGGHGYTF. CDR3 sequence (DNA): TGCGCCAGCCGCGAATCAGGAGGACATGGCTACACCTTC.

The chain couples TRBV6-6 to TRBJ2-7; the match to TRBD1 covers 7 bases. The CDR3 runs to 13 residues. V dropped 8 bases and J dropped 0; count of bases not matched to a gene: 4. Germline V gene lookup returns CDR1 MNHNY and CDR2 SVGAGI (reference sequence). CDR3 sequence reads: CASDPGGSYEQYF. CDR3 DNA sequence: TGTGCCAGCGACCCAGGGGGCTCCTACGAGCAGTACTTC.